A single sample is the source of the 22 T cell receptor beta chains below, sequenced in a study of T cells in women clearing cervical HPV infection. Libraries were prepared by immunoSEQ multiplex PCR; TCRdb keeps only in-frame clonotypes and omits some of them. The repertoire shows about 39,000 clones; the top ten hold 4.5% to 6%. Specimen: blood buffy coat. These receptors were taken from a woman aged 18-70 years with a cervical HPV16 infection that either progressed to CIN3+ or cleared (not recorded which).

As for this clone: With the read ending 3 residues before the CDR3 end, the germline J gene is used to fill in that end. V usage is TRBV12-3 or TRBV12-4 and J usage is TRBJ2-3; D remains unclear. V lost 5 bases and J lost 4, with 19 bases in between. The CDR3 length is 16 residues. CDR3 region: CASSALLKGVSDTQYF. Incomplete CDR3 DNA: TGTGCCAGCAGTGCCCTGTTGAAGGGCGTATCAGATACG.

As regards this clone: The read finishes 3 residues shy of the CDR3 end, and the germline J gene is used to complete it. The chain is built from TRBV18 and TRBJ1-3; TRBD1 aligns across 8 bases. The CDR3 length is 16 residues. V shed 0 bases and J 4 bases; nucleotides not matched to a gene: 5. Germline CDR1 reads KGHSH; CDR2 reads LQKENI. CDR3: CASSPPSTGAGNTIYF. Incomplete CDR3 DNA: TGTGCCAGCTCACCACCCTCGACAGGGGCCGGAAACACC.

Remarks on this clone: The CDR3 end lies 3 residues beyond the end of the read and is filled in from the germline J gene. The V gene is TRBV13, the J gene TRBJ1-3; D perhaps matches TRBD1 (6 bases). The CDR3 has 15 residues. The germline V and J ends were trimmed by 0 bases and 4 bases, with 10 bases remaining between them. Germline values: CDR1 PRHDT, CDR2 FYEKMQ (reference sequence). The CDR3 is CASSLGSGTGNTIYF. The sequenced CDR3 bases are TGTGCCAGCAGCTTAGGCTCCGGGACAGGAAACACC. Based on the CDR3 plus reference TRBV13 and TRBJ1-3, the full variable domain is AAGVIQSPRHLIKEKRETATLKCYPIPRHDTVYWYQQGPGQDPQFLISFYEKMQSDKGSIPDRFSAQQFSDYHSELNMSSLELGDSALYFCASSLGSGTGNTIYFGEGSWLTVV.

About this clone: From the germline J gene comes the end of the CDR3, since the read stops 3 residues before it. This sequence joins TRBV2 and TRBJ2-5; 8 bases fit TRBD2. The CDR3 has 16 residues. Germline V gene sequence: CDR1 SNHLY, CDR2 FYNNEI. The V and J ends lost 4 bases and 4 bases, in that order; junction bases with no gene match: 11. CDR3 region: CASSVRGGRLRETQYF. The CDR3 bases that were read are TGTGCCAGCAGTGTCCGGGGGGGCCGTCTTCGAGAGACC.

Turning to this clone: The sequenced fragment ends 3 residues before the CDR3 boundary, so the rest is inferred from the germline J gene. The V and J genes are TRBV20-1 and TRBJ2-1; 10 bases fit TRBD2. Germline lookup yields CDR1 DFQATT and CDR2 SNEGSKA (reference sequence). V lost 1 base and J lost 4; bases outside the gene matches: 4. The CDR3 loop spans 15 amino acids. The CDR3 loop reads CSARVQRGGYNEQFF. The CDR3 DNA, read in part, is TGCAGTGCTAGAGTTCAGCGGGGGGGATACAATGAG.

With regard to this clone: The read falls 3 residues short of the CDR3 end, and the missing part is taken from the germline J gene. The chain has TRBV19 and TRBJ2-2; TRBD2 is a possible D gene (5 bases). Germline V CDR1 and CDR2: LNHDA, SQIVND (reference sequence). Trimming removed 6 bases at V and 0 bases at J, with 11 bases between. The length of the CDR3 is 15 residues. Partial CDR3 DNA: TGTGCCAGTAGCGAGGGCCTGACGAACACCGGGGAG. Its translation: CASSEGLTNTGE. Given in full, the CDR3 is CASSEGLTNTGELFF. The full variable domain, its missing parts supplied by reference TRBV19 and TRBJ2-2, is DGGITQSPKYLFRKEGQNVTLSCEQNLNHDAMYWYRQDPGQGLRLIYYSQIVNDFQKGDIAEGYSVSREKKESFPLTVTSAQKNPTAFYLCASSEGLTNTGELFFGEGSRLTVL.

Note on this clone: Read coverage stops 3 residues before the CDR3 terminus; the germline J gene supplies the remainder. The gene calls are TRBV18 and TRBJ2-7; no definite D call. Germline V gene lookup returns CDR1 KGHSH and CDR2 LQKENI. V shed 4 bases and J shed 3 bases, with 13 bases lying between them. CDR3 length: 14 amino acids. CDR3: CASSRSDTSYEQYF. CDR3 DNA, as far as it was read: TGTGCCAGCTCACGAAGTGACACAAGCTACGAG. The whole variable domain, remainder taken from reference TRBV18 and TRBJ2-7, is NAGVMQNPRHLVRRRGQEARLRCSPMKGHSHVYWYRQLPEEGLKFMVYLQKENIIDESGMPKERFSAEFPKEGPSILRIQQVVRGDSAAYFCASSRSDTSYEQYFGPGTRLTVT.

With regard to this clone: Coverage ceases 3 residues before the CDR3 finishes, and the germline J gene fills in the end. The chain is built from TRBV2 and TRBJ2-3; 9 bases are shared with TRBD1. The V and J ends lost 9 bases and 3 bases, in that order; junction bases with no gene match: 4. CDR1 SNHLY and CDR2 FYNNEI come from the germline V gene. The CDR3 is 13 residues long. CDR3 sequence reads: CASDRGGTDTQYF. The sequenced part of the CDR3 DNA is TGTGCCAGTGACAGGGGGGGTACAGATACG.

On this clone itself: The CDR3 goes on 3 residues after the read ends, and that part is filled in from the germline J gene. The rearrangement uses TRBV7-3 and TRBJ1-6; the D is unclear. Trimming shortened V by 6 bases and J by 7 bases, and 10 bases separated the two germline ends. CDR1 is SGHTA, CDR2 FQGTGA, per germline. The CDR3 contains 13 residues. The CDR3 loop is CASSPRRNSPLHF. Partial CDR3 DNA: TGTGCCAGCAGTCCTAGGCGGAATTCACCC. Full variable domain (outside the CDR3, taken from reference TRBV7-3 and TRBJ1-6): GAGVSQTPSNKVTEKGKYVELRCDPISGHTALYWYRQSLGQGPEFLIYFQGTGAADDSGLPNDRFFAVRPEGSVSTLKIQRTERGDSAVYLCASSPRRNSPLHFGNGTRLTVT.

As to this clone: The DNA ends 3 residues before the CDR3 does, and the rest of the CDR3 is filled in from the germline J gene. The genes are TRBV5-1 and TRBJ1-1; TRBD1 aligns across 7 bases. CDR3 size: 15 residues. Germline V lookup: CDR1 SGHRS, CDR2 YFSETQ. V was clipped by 0 bases and J by 6 bases; unmatched bases: 8. The part of the CDR3 DNA that was read is TGCGCCAGCAGCTTGGACAGGGGATTCGCGGCTGAA. Translating gives CASSLDRGFAAE. The CDR3 reads in full as CASSLDRGFAAEAFF.

As concerns this clone: The CDR3 end is not reached by the read, which stops 3 residues before it; the germline J gene fills it in. The rearrangement links TRBV11-2 to TRBJ1-4; 9 bases are a match to TRBD1. The CDR3 has 15 residues. Per germline, CDR1 SGHAT and CDR2 FQNNGV. With V trimmed by 4 bases and J by 3 bases, 3 bases remained unmatched. The CDR3: CASSYRGQANEKLFF. The sequenced CDR3 bases are TGTGCCAGCAGCTACAGGGGGCAGGCTAATGAAAAA.

Of note for this clone: The CDR3 extends 3 residues past the end of the read, so its final part is completed from the germline J gene. The V and J genes are TRBV7-3 and TRBJ2-1; 13 bases align to TRBD2. This CDR3 contains 16 residues. J lost 7 bases, V lost 5 bases, and 8 bases had no gene match. Germline V CDR1 and CDR2: SGHTA, FQGTGA. CDR3 DNA (partial): TGTGCCAGCAGCCAATACACTAGCGGGGGGGCAAATGAG. Protein product: CASSQYTSGGANE. The full CDR3 sequence reads CASSQYTSGGANEQFF.

A word on this clone: The CDR3 is cut off 3 residues early in the read; its end comes from the germline J gene. The chain is built from TRBV20-1 and TRBJ1-5; tentative D call: TRBD1 (6 bases). This CDR3 has 16 amino acids. Germline CDR1 DFQATT, CDR2 SNEGSKA (reference sequence). With 3 bases removed from V and 1 base from J, the gap between germline ends came to 16 bases. CDR3 region: CSASGTLQGSNQPQHF. The sequenced CDR3 bases are TGCAGTGCTAGTGGAACTCTACAGGGAAGCAATCAGCCC.

In regard to this clone: From the germline J gene comes the end of the CDR3, since the read stops 3 residues before it. J is TRBJ1-2 and V is TRBV7-8, with a tentative D call TRBD1 (5 bases). Trimming took 3 bases from V and 5 from J, leaving 10 bases between them. CDR1 SGHVS and CDR2 FQNEAQ come from the germline V gene. This CDR3 has 13 amino acids. CDR3 loop: CASSLGLSYGYTF. The CDR3 bases that were read are TGTGCCAGCAGCTTGGGGCTCTCATATGGC.

About this clone: The read ends 3 residues shy of where the CDR3 ends; the end is completed using the germline J gene. The chain couples TRBV7-2 to TRBJ2-7; a weak D match, TRBD1 (5 bases). The CDR3 loop spans 14 amino acids. The V end lost 7 bases, the J end lost 2 bases, and 15 bases lay between the germline ends. The germline V gene has CDR1 SGHTA and CDR2 FQGNSA. The sequenced CDR3 bases are TGTGCCAGCATGGGGCAGGACGGCCCCTACGAG. It specifies CASMGQDGPYE. The CDR3 in full is CASMGQDGPYEQYF.

With respect to this clone: The read ends 3 residues before the CDR3 terminus; that terminus is restored from the germline J gene. The chain has TRBV5-1 and TRBJ1-4; TRBD1 agrees at 9 bases. V lost 4 bases and J lost 8; bases outside the gene matches: 6. Germline lookup yields CDR1 SGHRS and CDR2 YFSETQ. The CDR3 spans 14 residues. The CDR3 protein is CASSPGTGREKLFF. The sequenced part of the CDR3 DNA is TGCGCCAGCAGCCCGGGGACAGGGAGGGAAAAA. Supplemented by reference TRBV5-1 and TRBJ1-4, the full variable domain reads KAGVTQTPRYLIKTRGQQVTLSCSPISGHRSVSWYQQTPGQGLQFLFEYFSETQRNKGNFPGRFSGRQFSNSRSEMNVSTLELGDSALYLCASSPGTGREKLFFGSGTQLSVL.

A note on this clone: The CDR3 end is not reached by the read, which stops 3 residues before it; the germline J gene fills it in. The rearrangement uses TRBV11-2 and TRBJ2-1, with 10 nucleotides matching TRBD2. With V trimmed by 5 bases and J by 4 bases, 5 bases remained unmatched. The CDR3 contains 15 residues. Germline lookup yields CDR1 SGHAT and CDR2 FQNNGV. CDR3 DNA (partial): TGTGCCAGCAGCGGAGAGGGACTAGCGTACAATGAG. Protein: CASSGEGLAYNE. The entire CDR3 protein reads CASSGEGLAYNEQFF.

A word on this clone: The read terminates 3 residues before the CDR3 end, so the remaining end is supplied by the germline J gene. V and J are TRBV5-1 and TRBJ1-2, with 8 bases aligning to TRBD1. The V and J ends lost 4 bases and 2 bases, in that order; junction bases with no gene match: 7. Germline V lookup: CDR1 SGHRS, CDR2 YFSETQ. This CDR3 spans 15 amino acids. The DNA read from the CDR3 is TGCGCCAGCAGCCAGGGGGCAGGTGGGAACTATGGC. It yields the protein CASSQGAGGNYG. The full CDR3 is CASSQGAGGNYGYTF.

As concerns this clone: The read gets to within 3 residues of the CDR3 end, and the germline J gene fills in the rest. V usage is TRBV14 and J usage is TRBJ2-2; 9 bases map to TRBD2. Germline V gene data show CDR1 as SGHDN and CDR2 as FVKESK. The V segment lost 1 base and the J segment 5 bases; nucleotides outside the gene matches: 2. The CDR3 is made up of 15 amino acids. CDR3 sequence: CASSQVAGGTGELFF. CDR3 bases read: TGTGCCAGCAGCCAAGTGGCGGGGGGGACCGGGGAG. The variable domain in full, with the rest retrieved from reference TRBV14 and TRBJ2-2, is EAGVTQFPSHSVIEKGQTVTLRCDPISGHDNLYWYRRVMGKEIKFLLHFVKESKQDESGMPNNRFLAERTGGTYSTLKVQPAELEDSGVYFCASSQVAGGTGELFFGEGSRLTVL.

In the case of this clone: The CDR3 goes on 3 residues after the read ends, and that part is filled in from the germline J gene. The identical CDR3 is also encoded by other nucleotide sequences in the sample. The J gene is TRBJ2-5, the V gene TRBV18; 9 nucleotides align to TRBD2. The CDR3 runs 15 residues. V shed 6 bases and J 5 bases; nucleotides not matched to a gene: 10. Germline CDR1 KGHSH, CDR2 LQKENI. The CDR3 bases that were read are TGTGCCAGCTCCCCCCTGCAGCGGGGGGAGGAGACC. As protein: CASSPLQRGEET. The entire CDR3 reads CASSPLQRGEETQYF.

A remark on this clone: The CDR3 end is not reached by the read, which stops 3 residues before it; the germline J gene fills it in. The chain joins TRBV2 to TRBJ2-5; 10 bases are a match to TRBD1. V was pared by 8 bases and J by 4 bases, with 10 bases of the junction left unmatched. The CDR3 is made up of 15 amino acids. Germline assignment: CDR1 SNHLY and CDR2 FYNNEI. The DNA read from the CDR3 is TGTGCCAGCCCTGGGGACAGGGGTCCCCGAGAGACC. It yields the protein CASPGDRGPRET. The whole CDR3 sequence is CASPGDRGPRETQYF.

With regard to this clone: The CDR3 end lies 3 residues beyond the end of the read and is filled in from the germline J gene. This sequence joins TRBV12-3 or TRBV12-4 and TRBJ1-5; 7 bases agree with TRBD1. This CDR3 has 15 amino acids. J gave up 2 bases and V 5 bases, and 6 bases lay outside the gene matches. The DNA read from the CDR3 is TGTGCCAGCAGTGTTCTTACAGGGGGCAATCAGCCC. Translating it yields CASSVLTGGNQP. The full CDR3 protein reads CASSVLTGGNQPQHF.